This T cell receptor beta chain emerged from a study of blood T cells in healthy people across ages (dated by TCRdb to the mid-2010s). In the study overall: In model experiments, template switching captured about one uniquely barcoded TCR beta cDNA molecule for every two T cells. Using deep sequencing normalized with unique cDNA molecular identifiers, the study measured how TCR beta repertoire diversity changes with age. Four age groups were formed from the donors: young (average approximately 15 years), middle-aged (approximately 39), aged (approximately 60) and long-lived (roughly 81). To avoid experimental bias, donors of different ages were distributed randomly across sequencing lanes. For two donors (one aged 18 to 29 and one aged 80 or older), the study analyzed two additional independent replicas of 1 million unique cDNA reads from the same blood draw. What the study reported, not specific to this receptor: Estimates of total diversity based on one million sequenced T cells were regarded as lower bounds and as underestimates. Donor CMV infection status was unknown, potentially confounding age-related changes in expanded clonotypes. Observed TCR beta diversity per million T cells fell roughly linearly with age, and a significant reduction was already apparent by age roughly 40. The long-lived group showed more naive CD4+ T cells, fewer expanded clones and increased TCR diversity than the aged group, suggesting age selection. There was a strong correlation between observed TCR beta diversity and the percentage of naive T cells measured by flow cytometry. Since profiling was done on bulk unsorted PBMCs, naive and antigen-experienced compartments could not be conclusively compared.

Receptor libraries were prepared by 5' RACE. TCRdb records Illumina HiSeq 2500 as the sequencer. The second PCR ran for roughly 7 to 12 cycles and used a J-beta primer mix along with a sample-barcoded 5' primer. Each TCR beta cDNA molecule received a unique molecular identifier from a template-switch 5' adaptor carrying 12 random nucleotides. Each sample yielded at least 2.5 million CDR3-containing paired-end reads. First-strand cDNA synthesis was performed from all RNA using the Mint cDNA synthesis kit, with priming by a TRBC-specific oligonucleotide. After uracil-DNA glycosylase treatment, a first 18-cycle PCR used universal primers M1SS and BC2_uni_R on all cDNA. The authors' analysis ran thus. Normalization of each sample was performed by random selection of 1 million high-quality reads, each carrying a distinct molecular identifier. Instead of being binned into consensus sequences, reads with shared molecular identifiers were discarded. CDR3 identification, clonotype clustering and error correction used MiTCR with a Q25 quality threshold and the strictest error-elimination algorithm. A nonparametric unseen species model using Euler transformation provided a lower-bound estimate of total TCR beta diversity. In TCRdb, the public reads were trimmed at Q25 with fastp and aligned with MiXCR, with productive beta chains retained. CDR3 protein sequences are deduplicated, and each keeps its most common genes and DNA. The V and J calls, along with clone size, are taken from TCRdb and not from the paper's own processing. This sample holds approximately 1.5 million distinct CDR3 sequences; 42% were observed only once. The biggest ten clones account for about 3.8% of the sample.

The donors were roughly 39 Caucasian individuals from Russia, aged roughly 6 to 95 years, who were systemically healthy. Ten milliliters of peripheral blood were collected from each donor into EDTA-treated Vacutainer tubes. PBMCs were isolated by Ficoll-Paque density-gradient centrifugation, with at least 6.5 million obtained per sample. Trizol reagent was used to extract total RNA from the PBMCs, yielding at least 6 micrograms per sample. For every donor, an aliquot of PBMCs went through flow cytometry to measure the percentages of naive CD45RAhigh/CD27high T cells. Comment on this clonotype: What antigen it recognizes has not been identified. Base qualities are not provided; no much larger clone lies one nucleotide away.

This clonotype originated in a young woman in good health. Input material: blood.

At the DNA level, the sequence is TGTGCCAGCAGCGAACAGGGGGTGTACGAGCAGTACTTC. It translates as CASSEQGVYEQYF. The chain uses TRBV27 and TRBJ2-5, and TRBD1 aligns with 8 junction nucleotides. TRBJ2-7 explains the end of the DNA better; the J call may be wrong. CDR1 and CDR2 are read off the germline V gene (reference sequence) as MNHEY and SMNVEV. Inclusive of the bounding cysteine and phenylalanine, the CDR3 is 13 residues long. Of the read, only the CDR3 DNA is kept; its 39 bases are in frame from base 1.